What follows is one T cell receptor (beta chain) and its context. The sample is drawn from a study of blood T cell repertoires in COVID-19. As handled by the study authors: Reference gene primer amplification yielded estimated nucleated cell counts. Libraries were prepared by immunoSEQ multiplex PCR; TCRdb keeps only in-frame clonotypes and omits some of them. That table gives V, J and clone size, and the DNA gave D and trimming. The sample lists 150,000 or so clones, around 80% seen once, with 6% in the top ten. V shed 5 bases and J shed 0 bases, with 5 bases lying between them. Germline loops: CDR1 LNHDA, CDR2 SQIVND (reference sequence). There are 13 residues in the CDR3.

The source material was PBMCs or T cells enriched from blood (not recorded which). The rearrangement uses TRBV19 and TRBJ1-5; no clear D. The clonotype was recovered from a woman aged 45-65 years who had recovered from COVID-19. The CDR3 bases are TGTGCCAGTAGTGGCTCTAGCAATCAGCCCCAGCATTTT. Translated, it gives CASSGSSNQPQHF.